One T cell receptor (beta chain) is described in this entry. The data originate from a study of T cells in Graves' hyperthyroidism and ophthalmopathy. Each person with ophthalmopathy scored at least 3 on the Clinical Activity Score, reached NOSPECS grade 4 or higher, and had been ill under 3 months. Amplification yielded TCR beta CDR3 regions, with RNA transcripts as the source. The HTBI primer set drove a first-round RT-PCR of the TCR CDR3. TCRdb re-called the multiplex PCR reads through MiXCR, storing one row per CDR3 protein. The profile shows more than 450,000 distinct CDR3 sequences, just under 20% of them singletons. The CDR3 is 15 residues long. The V gene's germline CDR1 is SGHVS and CDR2 FNYEAQ. Deletions cut 9 bases from V and 3 bases from J, with 15 bases between.

The V and J genes are TRBV7-6 and TRBJ1-6, with D perhaps matching TRBD1 (5 bases). Input material: blood. This TCR was recovered from a man aged 40-49 years with Graves' ophthalmopathy. The chain's CDR3 is CARGPAGNYNSPLHF. In DNA form, the CDR3 reads TGTGCCAGGGGGCCGGCAGGGAACTATAATTCACCCCTCCACTTT.